The rows below give T cell receptor beta chains drawn from one sample of a study of spatial heterogeneity in lung cancer. TCRdb itself ran the 5' RACE reads through MiXCR, one entry per CDR3 protein. The table lists about 39,000 distinct CDR3 sequences, 5.8% of them singletons. The sample was PBMCs, taken at surgery. These receptors were taken from a male donor with early-stage non-small cell lung cancer. Each CDR3 is given without its conserved first and last residue. Each record gives: V gene, clone size, CDR3 length, CDR3 protein. Clone size is not always given. Where it is, it says once, few, many or a class for expanded clones.

TRBV6-6 | many | 10 | AIRTAKNIQY
TRBV24-1 | many | 10 | ATSASNQPQH
TRBV12-3/TRBV12-4 | few | 10 | ASSGRLGGQY
TRBV4-2 | many | 15 | ASSHFTDRGYDQPQH
TRBV20-1 | few | 11 | SVLQGNKNIQY
TRBV2 | NA | 9 | ASSEAPPLF
TRBV5-5 | many | 9 | ASSLTSTQY
TRBV7-6 | many | 11 | ASSLSPVNEQF
TRBV19 | few | 13 | ASSRSGSVNTEAF
TRBV10-3 | few | 9 | AIRESREAF
TRBV12-3/TRBV12-4 | many | 11 | ASSFGVINEPF
TRBV30 | few | 13 | AWSVLLPPGNTIY
TRBV4-1 | many | 12 | ASSRAQGPNEQF
TRBV28 | NA | 9 | TSSRVYEQY
TRBV28 | many | 13 | ASSTSLAASYGYT
TRBV9 | many | 14 | ASSRATVGPGTEAF
TRBV5-4 | NA | 13 | ASNRVGLAGVEQF
TRBV9 | many | 11 | ASSGILGEKLF
TRBV9 | few | 10 | ASSAEGGTQY
TRBV7-2 | NA | 11 | ASSLGNYQPQH
TRBV2 | many | 14 | ASSIDSPTSTDTQY
TRBV2 | NA | 12 | ASRPGTGSPEQY
TRBV20-1 | many | 14 | SARDRRDRASNEQF
TRBV10-2 | many | 11 | ASMEGGGDGYT
TRBV5-5 | many | 17 | ASSFRTSGGLSGANVLT
TRBV7-9 | few | 17 | ASSLASLRTGAGQETQY